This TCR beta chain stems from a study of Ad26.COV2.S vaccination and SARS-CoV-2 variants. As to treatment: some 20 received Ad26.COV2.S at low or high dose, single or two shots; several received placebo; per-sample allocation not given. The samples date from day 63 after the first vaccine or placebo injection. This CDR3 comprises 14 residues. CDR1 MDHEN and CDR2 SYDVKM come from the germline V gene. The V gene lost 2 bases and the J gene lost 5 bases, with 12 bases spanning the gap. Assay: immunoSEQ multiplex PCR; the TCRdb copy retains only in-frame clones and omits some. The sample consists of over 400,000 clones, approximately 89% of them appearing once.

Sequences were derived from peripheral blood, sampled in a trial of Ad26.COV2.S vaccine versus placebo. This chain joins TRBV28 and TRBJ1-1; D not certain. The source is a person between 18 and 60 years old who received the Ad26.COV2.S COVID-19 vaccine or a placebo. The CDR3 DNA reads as TGTGCCAGCAGTTTAACCGGTGTGTGGACTGAAGCTTTCTTT. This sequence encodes CASSLTGVWTEAFF.